The 17 T cell receptor beta chains below all came from one sample that was sequenced in a study of blood T cell repertoires in COVID-19. Some clones are missing from TCRdb's copy, which holds only in-frame ones; the method was immunoSEQ multiplex PCR. The sample records about 94,000 clones, about nine tenths being singletons. The sample was peripheral blood. The receptors were sampled from a woman of 80 years or more with acute or convalescent COVID-19.

The table lists this clone with a count of one. This rearrangement joins TRBV4-3 to TRBJ1-6; possible D gene TRBD1, 5 bases. Trimming took off 3 bases at V and 2 bases at J, with 11 bases between the two ends. The CDR3 spans 16 residues. Germline V gene lookup returns CDR1 LGHNA and CDR2 YSLEER. The CDR3 loop is CASSQGGETYNSPLHF. For the CDR3, the DNA is TGCGCCAGCAGCCAGGGGGGGGAGACCTATAATTCACCCCTCCACTTT.

The gene calls are TRBV9 and TRBJ2-3; TRBD2 matches at 11 bases. V trimming: 4 bases; J trimming: 0 bases; junction bases outside the gene matches: 4. The CDR3 length is 16 residues. Germline loops: CDR1 SGDLS, CDR2 YYNGEE. Written as DNA, the CDR3 is TGTGCCAGCAGCCCTCGGACTAGCGGGAGCACAGATACGCAGTATTTT. This gives the protein CASSPRTSGSTDTQYF.

The J gene is TRBJ2-1, the V gene TRBV3-1 (or the pseudogene TRBV3-2), with TRBD2 matching over 15 bases. This CDR3 has 15 amino acids. Looked up from germline, CDR1 is LGHDT and CDR2 is YNNKEL (reference sequence). V was clipped by 4 bases and J by 7 bases; unmatched bases: 2. The CDR3 DNA follows: TGTGCCAGCAGCCTCGGACTAGCGGGGGGGAATGAGCAGTTCTTC. Residues: CASSLGLAGGNEQFF.

The V gene is TRBV7-2, the J gene TRBJ1-1; D remains ambiguous. Trimming stripped 5 bases from V and 0 bases from J, with 13 bases between. The CDR3 contains 15 residues. CDR1 is SGHTA and CDR2 is FQGNSA in the germline V gene. The CDR3 bases are TGTGCCAGCAGCCCGCCCGAGGGTATGAACACTGAAGCTTTCTTT. As protein: CASSPPEGMNTEAFF.

The gene calls are TRBV2 and TRBJ1-2, with 9 bases aligning to TRBD1. CDR1 SNHLY and CDR2 FYNNEI come from the germline V gene. CDR3 length: 15 amino acids. V shed 5 bases, J shed 4 bases, and the junction held 8 bases outside the gene matches. Here the CDR3 reads CASSQPGQGSYGYTF. CDR3 DNA sequence: TGTGCCAGCAGTCAGCCGGGACAGGGATCCTATGGCTACACCTTC.

In this sample, this clone turned up a few times. This chain uses TRBV5-8 with TRBJ2-3, with a tentative D call TRBD1 (6 bases). Per germline, CDR1 SGHTS and CDR2 YDEGEE. CDR3 length equals 13 residues. Deletions cut 2 bases from V and 7 bases from J, with 11 bases between. CDR3 nucleotide sequence: TGTGCCAGCAGCTTCTCAGGGGAAAATACGCAGTATTTT. Its translation: CASSFSGENTQYF.

DNA of the CDR3: TGCGCCAGCAGCTTGGTAGGGGCTGCTGAAGCTTTCTTT. Encoded protein: CASSLVGAAEAFF. The V gene is TRBV5-1, the J gene TRBJ1-1; TRBD1 might be the D (5 bases). Trimming removed 0 bases at V and 6 bases at J, with 9 bases between. CDR1 and CDR2 from the germline V gene are SGHRS and YFSETQ. The CDR3 is 13 amino acids.

This chain connects TRBV19 to TRBJ1-1; 8 positions agree with TRBD1. CDR3 length equals 13 residues. From germline, CDR1 is LNHDA and CDR2 SQIVND (reference sequence). Trimming took 9 bases from V and 7 from J; bases not matched to a gene: 10. CDR3 sequence: CASSLDRGLEAFF. CDR3 DNA sequence: TGTGCCAGCAGTTTAGACAGGGGCCTTGAAGCTTTCTTT.

The rearrangement joins TRBV4-1 to TRBJ1-1, with D perhaps TRBD1 (6 bases). Germline CDR1 and CDR2: MGHRA and YSYEKL. V was trimmed by 5 bases and J by 0 bases, leaving 13 bases between them. The CDR3 consists of 15 residues. For the CDR3, the DNA is TGCGCCAGCAGCTCCATCAAGGGGGTGAACACTGAAGCTTTCTTT. It encodes CASSSIKGVNTEAFF.

This clone has a single count. The rearrangement joins TRBV5-6 to TRBJ2-3; TRBD2 is a possible D gene (6 bases). The CDR3 is made up of 16 amino acids. CDR1 is SGHDT and CDR2 is YYEEEE in the germline V gene. Trimming shortened V by 7 bases and J by 2 bases, and 20 bases separated the two germline ends. CDR3 residues: CASSWRGSGPTDTQYF. The DNA of the CDR3 is TGTGCCAGCTCGTGGCGGGGTAGCGGCCCCACAGATACGCAGTATTTT.

For the CDR3, the DNA is TGTGCCAGCAGTCTCAGGACTAGCGGGAGGACTGGGGCCAACGTCCTGACTTTC. It yields the protein CASSLRTSGRTGANVLTF. V gene TRBV27 combines with J gene TRBJ2-6; 14 bases match TRBD2. Germline V gene data show CDR1 as MNHEY and CDR2 as SMNVEV (reference sequence). Trimming cost V 5 bases and J 2 bases; bases outside gene matches: 5. The CDR3 is 18 amino acids.

The chain employs TRBV6-5 and TRBJ1-1; 7 positions agree with TRBD1. The CDR3 contains 14 residues. CDR1 is MNHEY and CDR2 is SVGAGI in the germline V gene. V dropped 6 bases and J dropped 1; count of bases not matched to a gene: 5. The CDR3 region is CASSFQGGNTEAFF. The CDR3 bases are TGTGCCAGCAGCTTCCAGGGGGGGAACACTGAAGCTTTCTTT.

The V call is TRBV6-7, the J call TRBJ2-3; D might be TRBD2 (6 bases). TRBV6-7 is classed as an ORF, of uncertain function. This CDR3 region has 16 residues. Trimming left V 7 bases short and J 9 bases short, with 26 bases between. CDR3 DNA: TGTGCCAGCATAAAACGCGGAGCGGGTCCGGTTGCGACGCAGTATTTT. It yields the protein CASIKRGAGPVATQYF.

This chain uses TRBV18 with TRBJ1-1; D is unresolved. The germline V gene encodes CDR1 KGHSH and CDR2 LQKENI. The CDR3 totals 13 residues. V was cut by 3 bases and J by 0 bases, with 5 bases left in between. Here the CDR3 reads CASSPLVNTEAFF. The CDR3, as DNA: TGTGCCAGCTCACCCCTAGTGAACACTGAAGCTTTCTTT.

DNA of the CDR3: TGTGCCAGCAGCTTAGGCCAGGGCGACGGCAATGAGCAGTTCTTC. It is translated as CASSLGQGDGNEQFF. The J gene is TRBJ2-1, the V gene TRBV11-1; weak D call: TRBD1 (5 bases). The CDR3 has 15 amino acids. With 1 base removed from V and 6 bases from J, the gap between germline ends came to 13 bases. CDR1 and CDR2 (germline): SGHAT, FQDESV (reference sequence).

DNA for the CDR3: TGCGCCAGCAGCGCGGGGCCCCGGAATTCACCCCTCCACTTT. The encoded protein is CASSAGPRNSPLHF. The chain carries TRBV5-1 and TRBJ1-6; D might be TRBD1 (5 bases). V lost 4 bases, J lost 7 bases, and 12 bases lay in between. This CDR3 is 14 amino acids long. In germline, CDR1 is SGHRS, CDR2 YFSETQ. The entire variable domain, with the rest obtained from reference TRBV5-1 and TRBJ1-6, is as follows: KAGVTQTPRYLIKTRGQQVTLSCSPISGHRSVSWYQQTPGQGLQFLFEYFSETQRNKGNFPGRFSGRQFSNSRSEMNVSTLELGDSALYLCASSAGPRNSPLHFGNGTRLTVT.

This chain uses TRBV30 with TRBJ1-2; D remains ambiguous. Trimming shortened V by 3 bases and J by 7 bases, and 9 bases separated the two germline ends. The CDR3 loop spans 11 amino acids. The germline V gene has CDR1 GTSNPN and CDR2 SVGIG (reference sequence). Written as DNA, the CDR3 is TGTGCCTGGAGCGATACCGGTGGCTACACCTTC. This sequence encodes CAWSDTGGYTF.